The rows below give T cell receptor beta chains drawn from one sample of a study of blood T cell repertoires in COVID-19. Profiling relied on immunoSEQ multiplex PCR, and the TCRdb table lists in-frame clones only, not all of them. The sample lists about 220,000 clones, just over 85% seen once, with around 3.8% in the top ten. The sample taken for sequencing was PBMCs or T cells enriched from blood (not recorded which). The receptors were sampled from a woman aged 40 to 55 with acute COVID-19. Each CDR3 is given with its conserved first and last residue. D genes are given only for firm matches. Size values are once, few and many counts, or a class for expanded clones, and some rows have none.

v_gene: TRBV5-1
d_gene: TRBD1
j_gene: TRBJ1-4
abundance: -
CDR3nt: TGCGCCAGCAGCTTGGCGGGACAGCAAGAAAATAAACTGTTTTTT
CDR3aa: CASSLAGQQENKLFF

v_gene: TRBV19
d_gene: TRBD1
j_gene: TRBJ1-1
abundance: -
CDR3nt: TGTGCCAGTAGCCCAACCGACAGGGGTACCACTGAAGCTTTCTTT
CDR3aa: CASSPTDRGTTEAFF

v_gene: TRBV12-3/TRBV12-4
d_gene: TRBD1
j_gene: TRBJ1-1
abundance: -
CDR3nt: TGTGCCAGCAGGGGGGACAGTAACACTGAAGCTTTCTTT
CDR3aa: CASRGDSNTEAFF

v_gene: TRBV9
d_gene: -
j_gene: TRBJ2-2
abundance: -
CDR3nt: TGTGCCAGCAGCGTAGCCCAGGCTTCCGGGGAGCTGTTTTTT
CDR3aa: CASSVAQASGELFF

v_gene: TRBV6-2/TRBV6-3
d_gene: TRBD2
j_gene: TRBJ2-1
abundance: -
CDR3nt: TGTGCCAGCAGTCCCATCCCCTCTGCGGGGGTATACAATGAGCAGTTCTTC
CDR3aa: CASSPIPSAGVYNEQFF

v_gene: TRBV11-3
d_gene: TRBD2
j_gene: TRBJ2-2
abundance: -
CDR3nt: TGTGCCAGCAGCTTACAACTAGCGGGTAGTACCGGGGAGCTGTTTTTT
CDR3aa: CASSLQLAGSTGELFF

v_gene: TRBV6-1
d_gene: -
j_gene: TRBJ2-5
abundance: -
CDR3nt: TGTGCCAGCAGTGGGATAACGGGACTTTACCAAGAGACCCAGTACTTC
CDR3aa: CASSGITGLYQETQYF

v_gene: TRBV6-6
d_gene: -
j_gene: TRBJ1-2
abundance: -
CDR3nt: TGTGCCAGCAGTTACTCTGAGAGGGCCGAGGCGGCTGGCTACACCTTC
CDR3aa: CASSYSERAEAAGYTF

v_gene: TRBV6-5
d_gene: -
j_gene: TRBJ1-3
abundance: once
CDR3nt: TGTGCCAGCAGCCAGTTTTCCGGGGGAGGAAACACCATATATTTT
CDR3aa: CASSQFSGGGNTIYF

v_gene: TRBV5-1
d_gene: TRBD1
j_gene: TRBJ1-1
abundance: -
CDR3nt: TGCGCCAGCAAGGGAGTCATGACAGGGGAAGACACTGAAGCTTTCTTT
CDR3aa: CASKGVMTGEDTEAFF

v_gene: TRBV4-1
d_gene: -
j_gene: TRBJ2-6
abundance: -
CDR3nt: TGCGCCAGCAGCCAAGATGACAGTTCCGGGGCCAACGTCCTGACTTTC
CDR3aa: CASSQDDSSGANVLTF

v_gene: TRBV6-1
d_gene: TRBD1
j_gene: TRBJ1-1
abundance: -
CDR3nt: TGTGCCAGCAGTGAAGATCAGGGGGCGCCGGCTGAAGCTTTCTTT
CDR3aa: CASSEDQGAPAEAFF

v_gene: TRBV4-3
d_gene: -
j_gene: TRBJ1-5
abundance: -
CDR3nt: TGCGCCAGCAGTATAGGGACAAGCAATCAGCCCCAGCATTTT
CDR3aa: CASSIGTSNQPQHF

v_gene: TRBV5-5
d_gene: TRBD1
j_gene: TRBJ1-2
abundance: -
CDR3nt: TGTGCCAGCAGCTTCGGGACAGATAGGGGCTACACCTTC
CDR3aa: CASSFGTDRGYTF

v_gene: TRBV11-2
d_gene: TRBD2
j_gene: TRBJ2-1
abundance: -
CDR3nt: TGTGCCAGCAGCTTGGGAGGGTTTTACAATGAGCAGTTCTTC
CDR3aa: CASSLGGFYNEQFF

v_gene: TRBV18
d_gene: TRBD1
j_gene: TRBJ1-6
abundance: once
CDR3nt: TGTGCCAGCGCAGGGGGGAATCCGTCACCCCTCCACTTT
CDR3aa: CASAGGNPSPLHF

v_gene: TRBV6-5
d_gene: -
j_gene: TRBJ2-4
abundance: -
CDR3nt: TGTGCCAGCAATCAGGAGGGACTCCCGATAAACATTCAGTACTTC
CDR3aa: CASNQEGLPINIQYF

v_gene: TRBV5-1
d_gene: -
j_gene: TRBJ2-7
abundance: -
CDR3nt: TGCGCCAGCAGCTTGAGTAGCGGAGGACTCGAGCAGTACTTC
CDR3aa: CASSLSSGGLEQYF

v_gene: TRBV3-1/TRBV3-2
d_gene: -
j_gene: TRBJ2-5
abundance: -
CDR3nt: TGTGCCAGCAGACCCGGGACACCCGGCGAAGAGACCCAGTACTTC
CDR3aa: CASRPGTPGEETQYF

v_gene: TRBV18
d_gene: -
j_gene: TRBJ1-3
abundance: -
CDR3nt: TGTGCCAGCTCACCACAGGAGTCCGGAAACACCATATATTTT
CDR3aa: CASSPQESGNTIYF

v_gene: TRBV30
d_gene: -
j_gene: TRBJ1-2
abundance: once
CDR3nt: TGTGCCTGGAGTGAAACCAGGGTTGGCTACACCTTC
CDR3aa: CAWSETRVGYTF

v_gene: TRBV13
d_gene: -
j_gene: TRBJ2-4
abundance: -
CDR3nt: TGTGCCAGCAGCTTAGGTCGAGGGCTACTAGCCAAAAACATTCAGTACTTC
CDR3aa: CASSLGRGLLAKNIQYF

v_gene: TRBV7-2
d_gene: -
j_gene: TRBJ2-1
abundance: -
CDR3nt: TGTGCCAGCAGCTTCGACGGCGGGCGACCCTACAATGAGCAGTTCTTC
CDR3aa: CASSFDGGRPYNEQFF

v_gene: TRBV2
d_gene: TRBD1
j_gene: TRBJ1-1
abundance: -
CDR3nt: TGTGCCAGCAGCCTACAGGGGCCCACGCCCGAAGCTTTCTTT
CDR3aa: CASSLQGPTPEAFF

v_gene: TRBV4-1
d_gene: -
j_gene: TRBJ1-5
abundance: -
CDR3nt: TGCGCCAGCAGCCTACAGGGAAACCAGCCCCAGCATTTT
CDR3aa: CASSLQGNQPQHF

v_gene: TRBV18
d_gene: -
j_gene: TRBJ2-1
abundance: -
CDR3nt: TGTGCCAGCTCACACACAGGCAAGGAGCAGTTCTTC
CDR3aa: CASSHTGKEQFF

v_gene: TRBV29-1
d_gene: -
j_gene: TRBJ1-5
abundance: once
CDR3nt: TGCAGCGATTACCGGGACATCTTCCGCAATCAGCCCCAGCATTTT
CDR3aa: CSDYRDIFRNQPQHF

v_gene: TRBV9
d_gene: -
j_gene: TRBJ1-2
abundance: -
CDR3nt: TGTGCCAGCAGCGTAGAGCCCGGGACACCACGTTCTAACTATGGCTACACCTTC
CDR3aa: CASSVEPGTPRSNYGYTF

v_gene: TRBV3-1/TRBV3-2
d_gene: TRBD1
j_gene: TRBJ1-2
abundance: few
CDR3nt: TGTGCCAGCAGCCAATCCAAACCTGACAGGGAACGGAACTATGGCTACACCTTC
CDR3aa: CASSQSKPDRERNYGYTF

v_gene: TRBV7-2
d_gene: TRBD1
j_gene: TRBJ1-2
abundance: -
CDR3nt: TGTGCCAGCAGCGAGGGACAGGAGGCTCGTGGCTACACCTTC
CDR3aa: CASSEGQEARGYTF

v_gene: TRBV5-6
d_gene: TRBD1
j_gene: TRBJ2-2
abundance: -
CDR3nt: TGTGCCAGCAGCGCCATACCCTGGACAGGGGAAAACGGGGAGCTGTTTTTT
CDR3aa: CASSAIPWTGENGELFF

v_gene: TRBV28
d_gene: TRBD1
j_gene: TRBJ1-2
abundance: -
CDR3nt: TGTGCCAGCAGTTCCAGCCCAGGGGGCTATGGCTACACCTTC
CDR3aa: CASSSSPGGYGYTF

v_gene: TRBV6-1
d_gene: -
j_gene: TRBJ1-5
abundance: -
CDR3nt: TGTGCCAGCAGTGAAATTACGGGATCACGAAATCAGCCCCAGCATTTT
CDR3aa: CASSEITGSRNQPQHF

v_gene: TRBV24-1
d_gene: -
j_gene: TRBJ2-3
abundance: -
CDR3nt: TGTGCCACCAGTGATTCCCGAGGGGGGGCTAGCACAGATACGCAGTATTTT
CDR3aa: CATSDSRGGASTDTQYF

v_gene: TRBV9
d_gene: TRBD1
j_gene: TRBJ1-5
abundance: -
CDR3nt: TGTGCCAGCAGCGTAGGAGGGGGCGGCAATCAGCCCCAGCATTTT
CDR3aa: CASSVGGGGNQPQHF

v_gene: TRBV25-1
d_gene: TRBD2
j_gene: TRBJ2-7
abundance: once
CDR3nt: TGTGCCAGCACTAGCGGGGTCTCCTACGAGCAGTACTTC
CDR3aa: CASTSGVSYEQYF

v_gene: TRBV5-4
d_gene: -
j_gene: TRBJ2-1
abundance: -
CDR3nt: TGTGCCAGCAGCACTCGGGACACCGCGAGGAATGAGCAGTTCTTC
CDR3aa: CASSTRDTARNEQFF

v_gene: TRBV7-8
d_gene: -
j_gene: TRBJ1-1
abundance: -
CDR3nt: TGTGCCAGCAGCTCCCAAACGGGCAGGGATGAAGCTTTCTTT
CDR3aa: CASSSQTGRDEAFF

v_gene: TRBV30
d_gene: -
j_gene: TRBJ1-1
abundance: -
CDR3nt: TGTGCCTGGAGTAACATGGGGGGCACTGAAGCTTTCTTT
CDR3aa: CAWSNMGGTEAFF

v_gene: TRBV18
d_gene: -
j_gene: TRBJ1-4
abundance: -
CDR3nt: TGTGCCAGCTCACGAGGGAATGAAAAACTGTTTTTT
CDR3aa: CASSRGNEKLFF

v_gene: TRBV19
d_gene: TRBD1
j_gene: TRBJ1-4
abundance: -
CDR3nt: TGTGCGACCGGACAGGGTTCAGACAAGCGGGAAAAACTGTTTTTT
CDR3aa: CATGQGSDKREKLFF

v_gene: TRBV3-1/TRBV3-2
d_gene: -
j_gene: TRBJ1-1
abundance: -
CDR3nt: TGTGCCAGCAGCCAAGAAACTAACACTGAAGCTTTCTTT
CDR3aa: CASSQETNTEAFF

v_gene: TRBV7-8
d_gene: -
j_gene: TRBJ1-2
abundance: -
CDR3nt: TGTGCCAGCAGCTTAGCGCAGGGATACTATGGCTACACCTTC
CDR3aa: CASSLAQGYYGYTF

v_gene: TRBV7-8
d_gene: -
j_gene: TRBJ2-7
abundance: -
CDR3nt: TGTGCCAGCAGCGATACAGGGTATAGCTCCTACGAGCAGTACTTC
CDR3aa: CASSDTGYSSYEQYF

v_gene: TRBV27
d_gene: TRBD2
j_gene: TRBJ2-5
abundance: -
CDR3nt: TGTGCCAGCAGTCCCGGGACTAGCGGGAGGGAGACCCAGTACTTC
CDR3aa: CASSPGTSGRETQYF

v_gene: TRBV30
d_gene: TRBD1
j_gene: TRBJ1-2
abundance: few
CDR3nt: TGTGCCTGGAGATCACAGGGGGCGTCTAACTATGGCTACACCTTC
CDR3aa: CAWRSQGASNYGYTF

v_gene: TRBV19
d_gene: TRBD1
j_gene: TRBJ2-7
abundance: -
CDR3nt: TGTGCCAGTAGCGGTCAACAGGGGAGCGAGCAGTACTTC
CDR3aa: CASSGQQGSEQYF

v_gene: TRBV5-1
d_gene: TRBD1
j_gene: TRBJ1-2
abundance: -
CDR3nt: TGCGCCAGCAGCTGGGGACAGCCCGATACCTATGGCTACACCTTC
CDR3aa: CASSWGQPDTYGYTF

v_gene: TRBV9
d_gene: -
j_gene: TRBJ2-7
abundance: -
CDR3nt: TGTGCCAGCAGCGTAGTGGAGGGAAACGAGCAGTACTTC
CDR3aa: CASSVVEGNEQYF

v_gene: TRBV5-1
d_gene: TRBD2
j_gene: TRBJ2-3
abundance: few
CDR3nt: TGCGCCAGCAGCCCCGGGACTAGCGGCTTCACAGATACGCAGTATTTT
CDR3aa: CASSPGTSGFTDTQYF

v_gene: TRBV9
d_gene: -
j_gene: TRBJ2-2
abundance: -
CDR3nt: TGTGCCAGCAGCGTTAGGGGGGACAGAGACACCGGGGAGCTGTTTTTT
CDR3aa: CASSVRGDRDTGELFF